This T cell receptor beta chain was captured by sequencing in a study of blood T cell repertoires in COVID-19. In the study overall: From the United States, Italy and Spain came samples of acute and convalescent COVID-19. Sources were T cells, B-cell-depleted T cells, or PBMCs; the material itself was cDNA or gDNA.

This CDR3 has 14 residues. Per germline, CDR1 SGHKS and CDR2 YYEKEE (reference sequence). V shed 5 bases, J shed 5 bases, and the junction held 7 bases outside the gene matches. Original handling: Cell counts per sample came from amplifying reference gene primers. The assay was immunoSEQ multiplex PCR, and TCRdb's table has in-frame clones only and misses some. V and J calls and clone size are as listed in that table; D and trimming were resolved from the DNA. The sample contains approximately 120,000 clones, around 86% of which appear only once. The TCR was taken from a man in his sixties with acute or convalescent COVID-19. Sequenced sample: peripheral blood. This sequence joins TRBV5-5 and TRBJ2-5; 9 bases are shared with TRBD1. CDR3 region: CASRSYRGPETQYF. DNA for the CDR3: TGTGCCAGCAGATCATACAGGGGGCCTGAGACCCAGTACTTC. The full variable domain, completed using reference TRBV5-5 and TRBJ2-5, is DAGVTQSPTHLIKTRGQQVTLRCSPISGHKSVSWYQQVLGQGPQFIFQYYEKEERGRGNFPDRFSARQFPNYSSELNVNALLLGDSALYLCASRSYRGPETQYFGPGTRLLVL.